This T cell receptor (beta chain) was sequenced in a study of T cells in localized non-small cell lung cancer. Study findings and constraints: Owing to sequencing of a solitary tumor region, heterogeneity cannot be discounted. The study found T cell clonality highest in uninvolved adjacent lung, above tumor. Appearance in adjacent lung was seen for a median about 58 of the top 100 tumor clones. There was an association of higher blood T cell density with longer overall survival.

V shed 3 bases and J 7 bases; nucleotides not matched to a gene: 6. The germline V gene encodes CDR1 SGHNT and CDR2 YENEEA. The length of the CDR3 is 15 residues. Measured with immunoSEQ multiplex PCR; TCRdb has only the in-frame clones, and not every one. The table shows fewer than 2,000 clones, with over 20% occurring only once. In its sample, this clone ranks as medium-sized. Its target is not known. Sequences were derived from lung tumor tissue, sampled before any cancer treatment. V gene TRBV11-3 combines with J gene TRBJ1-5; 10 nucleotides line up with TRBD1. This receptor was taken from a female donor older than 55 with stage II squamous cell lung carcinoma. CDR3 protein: CASSLTTGGRQPQHF. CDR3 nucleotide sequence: TGTGCCAGCAGCTTGACGACAGGGGGCCGACAGCCCCAGCATTTT.